A single sample gave rise to the 18 T cell receptor beta chains below, sequenced in a study of blood T cell repertoires in COVID-19. Some clones are missing from TCRdb's copy, which holds only in-frame ones; the method was immunoSEQ multiplex PCR. The sample shows 150,000 to 200,000 clones, 84% of them seen only once. The source material was peripheral blood. All receptors come from a human donor with acute or convalescent COVID-19. The donor label of this sample is uncertain.

This clone has more than one count but fewer than ten. Additional DNA sequences in this sample encode the identical CDR3. The gene calls are TRBV7-3 and TRBJ2-6, with 7 bases aligning to TRBD2. CDR3 length equals 18 residues. Losses at the gene ends were 1 base for V and 0 bases for J; bases not matched to a gene: 6. Germline V lookup: CDR1 SGHTA, CDR2 FQGTGA. The CDR3 sequence: CASSLRAGGGSGANVLTF. For the CDR3, the DNA is TGTGCCAGCAGCTTAAGGGCTGGGGGGGGCTCTGGGGCCAACGTCCTGACTTTC.

The chain joins TRBV11-2 to TRBJ1-2, with 8 bases matching TRBD1. V gave up 0 bases and J gave up 7 bases; unmatched junction bases: 4. Germline CDR1 and CDR2: SGHAT and FQNNGV. The CDR3 has 14 residues. CDR3 in DNA: TGTGCCAGCAGCTTAGACTTTACAGGGGGTGGCTACACCTTC. Protein: CASSLDFTGGGYTF.

This clone was observed a handful of times. The chain uses TRBV3-1 (or the pseudogene TRBV3-2) and TRBJ2-3; 15 nucleotides match TRBD2. The germline V gene encodes CDR1 LGHDT and CDR2 YNNKEL (reference sequence). V trimming: 0 bases; J trimming: 3 bases; junction bases outside the gene matches: 4. The CDR3 covers 18 residues. The CDR3 reads CASSQDAGLAGGTDTQYF. DNA of the CDR3: TGTGCCAGCAGCCAAGATGCGGGACTAGCGGGGGGTACAGATACGCAGTATTTT.

The rearrangement uses TRBV18 and TRBJ2-1; 13 positions agree with TRBD2. The CDR3 sequence is 16 residues long. V shed 5 bases and J 9 bases; nucleotides not matched to a gene: 10. Germline V gene lookup returns CDR1 KGHSH and CDR2 LQKENI. CDR3 in amino acids: CASSSGLAGARGEQFF. The CDR3 DNA follows: TGTGCCAGCTCATCAGGACTAGCGGGGGCTAGGGGTGAGCAGTTCTTC.

The chain combines TRBV11-2 with TRBJ1-4, with D unresolved. The CDR3 runs to 14 residues. Germline V gene sequence: CDR1 SGHAT, CDR2 FQNNGV. Trimming cost V 1 base and J 5 bases, with 8 bases left between them. The CDR3 loop is CASSLGVRNEKLFF. CDR3 coding DNA: TGTGCCAGCAGCTTAGGGGTGCGGAATGAAAAACTGTTTTTT. Full variable domain (remainder filled in from reference TRBV11-2 and TRBJ1-4): EAGVAQSPRYKIIEKRQSVAFWCNPISGHATLYWYQQILGQGPKLLIQFQNNGVVDDSQLPKDRFSAERLKGVDSTLKIQPAKLEDSAVYLCASSLGVRNEKLFFGSGTQLSVL.

The V and J genes are TRBV10-3 and TRBJ1-1; possibly TRBD1 for D (5 bases). The CDR3 has 14 amino acids. Trimming pared 10 bases from V and 1 base from J, leaving 16 bases between. Germline V lookup: CDR1 ENHRY, CDR2 SYGVKD. Written as DNA, the CDR3 is TGTGCCACCCATCAGGCAGGGCAGAACACTGAAGCTTTCTTT. It encodes CATHQAGQNTEAFF.

This rearrangement joins TRBV3-1 (or the pseudogene TRBV3-2) to TRBJ2-7; tentative D call: TRBD1 (5 bases). V was trimmed by 1 base and J by 2 bases, leaving 9 bases between them. Germline CDR1 is LGHDT and CDR2 is YNNKEL (reference sequence). The CDR3 is made up of 14 amino acids. The CDR3 protein is CASSQVTGAYEQYF. Written as DNA, the CDR3 is TGTGCCAGCAGCCAAGTTACAGGCGCCTACGAGCAGTACTTC.

The chain employs TRBV28 and TRBJ2-3, with 8 bases matching TRBD1. Germline V lookup: CDR1 MDHEN, CDR2 SYDVKM. Trimming at V came to 8 bases and at J to 6 bases, leaving 13 bases not matched to a gene. The CDR3 sequence is 15 residues long. The CDR3 loop reads CASGPNRGKTDTQYF. DNA of the CDR3: TGTGCCAGCGGGCCGAACAGGGGGAAGACCGATACGCAGTATTTT.

CDR3 DNA: TGTGCCAGCACTAAAGTGATATCGGGAAGAGATGCTTTCTTT. This codes for CASTKVISGRDAFF. J is TRBJ1-1 and V is TRBV2; D remains unclear. V lost 7 bases and J 11 bases, leaving 23 bases between the germline ends. The CDR3 is 14 residues long. Germline V CDR1 and CDR2: SNHLY, FYNNEI.

V is TRBV3-1 (or the pseudogene TRBV3-2) and J is TRBJ2-2; D remains ambiguous. The germline V gene has CDR1 LGHDT and CDR2 YNNKEL (reference sequence). The CDR3 covers 13 residues. V was pared by 2 bases and J by 3 bases, with 4 bases between. This chain's CDR3 is CASSQTDTGELFF. CDR3 sequence (DNA): TGTGCCAGCAGCCAAACAGACACCGGGGAGCTGTTTTTT.

V usage is TRBV2 and J usage is TRBJ1-5; a weak D match, TRBD1 (6 bases). The CDR3 loop spans 15 amino acids. V lost 6 bases, J lost 5 bases, and 17 bases lay in between. Germline V gives CDR1 SNHLY, CDR2 FYNNEI. The CDR3 loop reads CASSRQDVRDQPQHF. Written as DNA, the CDR3 is TGTGCCAGCAGCAGACAGGACGTCAGAGATCAGCCCCAGCATTTT.

V and J are TRBV18 and TRBJ1-4; perhaps TRBD1 as D (5 bases). Trimming shortened V by 0 bases and J by 3 bases, and 11 bases separated the two germline ends. The CDR3 covers 16 residues. CDR1 KGHSH and CDR2 LQKENI come from the germline V gene. The CDR3 reads CASSPPLGTSNEKLFF. In DNA form, the CDR3 reads TGTGCCAGCTCACCACCGCTCGGGACTTCTAATGAAAAACTGTTTTTT.

V is TRBV4-2 and J is TRBJ2-1; 9 bases line up with TRBD2. Germline V CDR1 and CDR2: LGHNA, YNFKEQ. The CDR3 totals 13 residues. J was trimmed by 8 bases and V by 3 bases; bases with no gene match: 2. The chain's CDR3 is CASSQVAGDEQFF. In nucleotides, the CDR3 is TGTGCCAGCAGCCAGGTAGCGGGAGATGAGCAGTTCTTC.

The chain links TRBV28 to TRBJ1-2; TRBD1 aligns across 9 bases. Unmatched junction bases numbered 8, after V lost 6 bases and J lost 3 bases. CDR1 is MDHEN, CDR2 SYDVKM, per germline. This CDR3 has 15 amino acids. CDR3 bases: TGTGCCAGCAGCCTTAGATGGACAGGGGACTATGGCTACACCTTC. Translated, it gives CASSLRWTGDYGYTF.

The chain uses TRBV14 and TRBJ1-1; D gene ambiguous. CDR1 SGHDN and CDR2 FVKESK come from the germline V gene. The CDR3 length is 13 residues. Deletions cut 6 bases from V and 1 base from J, with 9 bases between. The CDR3 region is CASRQTRNTEAFF. The DNA of the CDR3 is TGTGCCAGCAGACAGACCCGGAACACTGAAGCTTTCTTT. Full variable domain (remainder filled in from reference TRBV14 and TRBJ1-1): EAGVTQFPSHSVIEKGQTVTLRCDPISGHDNLYWYRRVMGKEIKFLLHFVKESKQDESGMPNNRFLAERTGGTYSTLKVQPAELEDSGVYFCASRQTRNTEAFFGQGTRLTVV.

This chain connects TRBV7-2 to TRBJ2-1, with unresolved D. CDR1 and CDR2 from the germline V gene are SGHTA and FQGNSA. The CDR3 has 16 residues. V dropped 2 bases and J dropped 0 bases, with 11 bases sitting between them. The CDR3 coding sequence is TGTGCCAGCAGCTTAAGACTGCTCAGCTCCTACAATGAGCAGTTCTTC. Translation gives CASSLRLLSSYNEQFF.

V usage is TRBV9 and J usage is TRBJ2-5; 10 nucleotides agree with TRBD2. Germline trimming cut 7 bases from V and 5 bases from J; bases unmatched to any gene: 5. The CDR3 is 13 amino acids. In germline, CDR1 is SGDLS, CDR2 YYNGEE. The CDR3 loop reads CASGTSVGETQYF. CDR3 coding DNA: TGTGCCAGCGGGACTAGCGTGGGGGAGACCCAGTACTTC.

The rearrangement uses TRBV6-1 and TRBJ2-5; D might be TRBD1 (6 bases). Germline-derived CDR1 and CDR2 are MNHNS and SASEGT. Trimming left V 0 bases short and J 4 bases short, with 15 bases between. CDR3 length: 16 amino acids. The CDR3 spells CASSEALGQGLETQYF. The CDR3 DNA is TGTGCCAGCAGTGAAGCATTGGGGCAGGGGCTAGAGACCCAGTACTTC.